This T cell receptor (beta chain) was sequenced for a study of breast tumors, draining lymph nodes, adjacent tissues. Concerning this clonotype itself: Antigen specificity is unknown.

General study results and limits: Tumor T cell lymph node origin was a supported hypothesis, not proven.

The CDR3 is made up of 14 amino acids. Germline V gene data show CDR1 as SGHTA and CDR2 as FQGNSA. Trimming stripped 3 bases from V and 5 bases from J, with 11 bases between. One entry per CDR3 protein results from TCRdb running MiXCR on the multiplex PCR reads. Of more than 50,000 distinct CDR3 sequences listed, approximately 45% are singletons. This sequence originates from a female donor with breast cancer. Some clones in this sample may be carry-over from other donors' samples. V gene TRBV7-2 combines with J gene TRBJ1-5, with a possible D match to TRBD1 (6 bases). Sequenced input: breast tumor tissue. Written as DNA, the CDR3 is TGTGCCAGCAGCTTGGGCGGACAGTATCAGCCCCAGCATTTT. The encoded protein is CASSLGGQYQPQHF. The full variable domain, in which reference TRBV7-2 and TRBJ1-5 provide the parts outside the CDR3, is GAGVSQSPSNKVTEKGKDVELRCDPISGHTALYWYRQSLGQGLEFLIYFQGNSAPDKSGLPSDRFSAERTGGSVSTLTIQRTQQEDSAVYLCASSLGGQYQPQHFGDGTRLSIL.